This is a list of T cell receptor beta chains from one sample in a study of human T cells and chemical hapten exposure. MiXCR was run by TCRdb on the RACE reads, yielding one entry per CDR3 protein. The sample contains 350,000 or so distinct CDR3 sequences, 6% to 8.5% of which appear only once. The source was whole blood, collected in connection with sensitization to the hapten diphenylcyclopropenone (DPC). These receptor sequences come from a woman aged 18-29 years with alopecia areata. Some clones in this sample may be carry-over from other donors' samples. The CDR3 runs from the conserved cysteine through the conserved F or W. Fields, in order: V gene, J gene, CDR3 length, D gene, clone size, CDR3 protein, CDR3 DNA. The D gene is left open where the match is weak. Not all rows give a size; the values are once, few, many and, for expanded clones, a class.

v_gene: TRBV29-1; j_gene: TRBJ2-7; len: 12; d_gene: TRBD2; abundance: many; CDR3aa: CSVAGGPYEQYF; CDR3nt: TGCAGCGTAGCGGGGGGCCCCTACGAGCAGTACTTC
v_gene: TRBV4-1; j_gene: TRBJ2-3; len: 20; d_gene: TRBD2; abundance: -; CDR3aa: CASSRTTRTSGGLLSDTQYF; CDR3nt: TGCGCCAGCAGCCGGACCACTCGGACTAGCGGGGGGCTTCTCTCAGATACGCAGTATTTT
v_gene: TRBV7-9; j_gene: TRBJ1-2; len: 12; d_gene: -; abundance: few; CDR3aa: CASRRTGGGYTF; CDR3nt: TGTGCCAGCAGACGAACAGGCGGCGGCTACACCTTC
v_gene: TRBV6-2/TRBV6-3; j_gene: TRBJ2-7; len: 16; d_gene: -; abundance: few; CDR3aa: CASSSSSGRRTHEQYF; CDR3nt: TGTGCCAGCAGTTCCTCTTCCGGCCGTAGGACCCACGAGCAGTACTTC
v_gene: TRBV12-3/TRBV12-4; j_gene: TRBJ2-1; len: 13; d_gene: TRBD1; abundance: many; CDR3aa: CASSLTTGTEQFF; CDR3nt: TGTGCCAGCAGCTTGACGACAGGGACTGAGCAGTTCTTC
v_gene: TRBV18; j_gene: TRBJ1-2; len: 14; d_gene: TRBD1; abundance: few; CDR3aa: CASSPGTGEKGYTF; CDR3nt: TGTGCCAGCTCACCTGGGACAGGGGAGAAAGGCTACACCTTC
v_gene: TRBV12-3/TRBV12-4; j_gene: TRBJ2-3; len: 15; d_gene: TRBD2; abundance: few; CDR3aa: CASTTTSGAWDTQYF; CDR3nt: TGTGCCAGCACTACGACTAGCGGGGCCTGGGATACGCAGTATTTT
v_gene: TRBV28; j_gene: TRBJ1-1; len: 12; d_gene: -; abundance: -; CDR3aa: CASSPDSPEAFF; CDR3nt: TGTGCCAGCAGTCCGGACAGCCCTGAAGCTTTCTTT
v_gene: TRBV12-3/TRBV12-4; j_gene: TRBJ2-7; len: 15; d_gene: TRBD1; abundance: few; CDR3aa: CASSPPGQGWYEQYF; CDR3nt: TGTGCCAGCAGTCCACCGGGACAGGGTTGGTACGAGCAGTACTTC
v_gene: TRBV20-1; j_gene: TRBJ1-2; len: 17; d_gene: -; abundance: few; CDR3aa: CSAQGFARTLQNYGYTF; CDR3nt: TGCAGTGCCCAGGGTTTCGCGAGAACCCTTCAAAACTATGGCTACACCTTC
v_gene: TRBV20-1; j_gene: TRBJ2-7; len: 12; d_gene: -; abundance: -; CDR3aa: CSASQRMYEQYF; CDR3nt: TGCAGTGCTAGTCAAAGGATGTACGAGCAGTACTTC
v_gene: TRBV5-5; j_gene: TRBJ2-1; len: 14; d_gene: -; abundance: -; CDR3aa: CASSPQTTYNEQFF; CDR3nt: TGTGCCAGCAGCCCCCAGACAACCTACAATGAGCAGTTCTTC
v_gene: TRBV4-3; j_gene: TRBJ2-7; len: 14; d_gene: -; abundance: -; CDR3aa: CASSPLVPSYEQYF; CDR3nt: TGCGCCAGCAGCCCTCTAGTACCCTCCTACGAGCAGTACTTC
v_gene: TRBV6-2/TRBV6-3; j_gene: TRBJ1-1; len: 15; d_gene: TRBD1; abundance: many; CDR3aa: CASSSHRGRNTEAFF; CDR3nt: TGTGCCAGCAGTTCCCACAGGGGGCGGAACACTGAAGCTTTCTTT
v_gene: TRBV5-1; j_gene: TRBJ2-5; len: 14; d_gene: TRBD2; abundance: many; CDR3aa: CASSLVSGFETQYF; CDR3nt: TGCGCCAGCAGCTTGGTTAGCGGGTTTGAGACCCAGTACTTC
v_gene: TRBV29-1; j_gene: TRBJ1-2; len: 12; d_gene: -; abundance: -; CDR3aa: CSVKDQDYGYTF; CDR3nt: TGCAGCGTCAAAGACCAGGACTATGGCTACACCTTC
v_gene: TRBV7-2; j_gene: TRBJ2-7; len: 17; d_gene: -; abundance: -; CDR3aa: CASSFTGGAGSSYEQYF; CDR3nt: TGTGCCAGCAGCTTTACTGGGGGAGCGGGCTCCTCCTACGAGCAGTACTTC
v_gene: TRBV7-9; j_gene: TRBJ1-2; len: 18; d_gene: TRBD1; abundance: few; CDR3aa: CASSPGDGRGHEYYGYTF; CDR3nt: TGTGCCAGCAGCCCCGGTGATGGCAGGGGGCATGAATACTATGGCTACACCTTC
v_gene: TRBV5-5; j_gene: TRBJ1-1; len: 14; d_gene: -; abundance: many; CDR3aa: CASSLIASNTEAFF; CDR3nt: TGTGCCAGCAGCTTGATAGCTTCGAACACTGAAGCTTTCTTT
v_gene: TRBV12-3/TRBV12-4; j_gene: TRBJ1-1; len: 13; d_gene: -; abundance: few; CDR3aa: CADSPLVNTEAFF; CDR3nt: TGTGCCGATTCTCCCTTGGTGAACACTGAAGCTTTCTTT
v_gene: TRBV11-2; j_gene: TRBJ2-1; len: 13; d_gene: -; abundance: few; CDR3aa: CACRDRLYNEQFF; CDR3nt: TGTGCCTGCAGGGACCGGCTTTACAATGAGCAGTTCTTC
v_gene: TRBV7-8; j_gene: TRBJ1-1; len: 14; d_gene: -; abundance: -; CDR3aa: CASSSPGTGSGAFF; CDR3nt: TGTGCCAGCAGCTCCCCTGGGACGGGATCGGGGGCTTTCTTT
v_gene: TRBV6-2/TRBV6-3; j_gene: TRBJ1-5; len: 15; d_gene: -; abundance: few; CDR3aa: CASLPGGLPNQPQHF; CDR3nt: TGTGCCAGCCTTCCTGGGGGGCTCCCGAATCAGCCCCAGCATTTT
v_gene: TRBV12-5; j_gene: TRBJ1-6; len: 13; d_gene: -; abundance: -; CDR3aa: CASGTDRYSPLHF; CDR3nt: TGTGCTAGTGGTACCGACAGATATTCACCCCTCCACTTT
v_gene: TRBV28; j_gene: TRBJ2-7; len: 12; d_gene: -; abundance: many; CDR3aa: CASSLQRYEQYF; CDR3nt: TGTGCCAGCAGCCTACAAAGGTACGAGCAGTACTTC
v_gene: TRBV7-9; j_gene: TRBJ1-5; len: 12; d_gene: -; abundance: few; CDR3aa: CASSSGLRPQHF; CDR3nt: TGTGCCAGCAGCTCGGGACTTAGGCCCCAGCATTTT
v_gene: TRBV7-2; j_gene: TRBJ1-2; len: 16; d_gene: TRBD1; abundance: few; CDR3aa: CASSSTGDRGYYGYTF; CDR3nt: TGTGCCAGCAGCTCAACCGGGGACAGGGGCTACTATGGCTACACCTTC
v_gene: TRBV7-9; j_gene: TRBJ2-3; len: 16; d_gene: -; abundance: -; CDR3aa: CASSLVTAYHTDTQYF; CDR3nt: TGTGCCAGCAGCTTGGTGACAGCTTATCACACAGATACGCAGTATTTT
v_gene: TRBV2; j_gene: TRBJ2-5; len: 14; d_gene: TRBD1; abundance: many; CDR3aa: CASSRDRGLETQYF; CDR3nt: TGTGCCAGCAGTCGGGACAGGGGCCTCGAGACCCAGTACTTC
v_gene: TRBV7-9; j_gene: TRBJ2-1; len: 14; d_gene: TRBD1; abundance: few; CDR3aa: CASSIRDRGHEQFF; CDR3nt: TGTGCCAGCAGCATCCGGGACAGGGGCCATGAGCAGTTCTTC
v_gene: TRBV7-2; j_gene: TRBJ2-3; len: 15; d_gene: -; abundance: many; CDR3aa: CASSLGGLGTDTQYF; CDR3nt: TGTGCCAGCAGCTTGGGGGGGCTGGGAACAGATACGCAGTATTTT
v_gene: TRBV6-2/TRBV6-3; j_gene: TRBJ1-2; len: 13; d_gene: -; abundance: few; CDR3aa: CASSPRENYGYTF; CDR3nt: TGTGCCAGCAGTCCACGGGAGAACTATGGCTACACCTTC
v_gene: TRBV6-5; j_gene: TRBJ2-4; len: 14; d_gene: -; abundance: many; CDR3aa: CASSDDGPLNIQYF; CDR3nt: TGTGCCAGCAGTGACGACGGCCCCCTTAACATTCAGTACTTC
v_gene: TRBV11-2; j_gene: TRBJ1-2; len: 16; d_gene: -; abundance: few; CDR3aa: CASSYGRDVGIYGYTF; CDR3nt: TGTGCCAGCAGCTACGGCCGGGACGTGGGGATCTATGGCTACACCTTC
v_gene: TRBV12-3/TRBV12-4; j_gene: TRBJ2-7; len: 14; d_gene: TRBD1; abundance: -; CDR3aa: CASSLDDRGYEQYF; CDR3nt: TGTGCCAGCAGTTTAGACGACAGGGGATACGAGCAGTACTTC
v_gene: TRBV10-3; j_gene: TRBJ2-3; len: 15; d_gene: -; abundance: medium-sized; CDR3aa: CAISAMSTSTDTQYF; CDR3nt: TGTGCCATCAGTGCCATGAGTACAAGCACAGATACGCAGTATTTT
v_gene: TRBV12-3/TRBV12-4; j_gene: TRBJ2-5; len: 15; d_gene: -; abundance: few; CDR3aa: CASSASLVSVETQYF; CDR3nt: TGTGCCAGCAGCGCTTCCCTAGTTAGCGTGGAGACCCAGTACTTC
v_gene: TRBV6-5; j_gene: TRBJ1-1; len: 14; d_gene: -; abundance: few; CDR3aa: CASSSFIGEDEAFF; CDR3nt: TGTGCCAGCAGTTCGTTCATAGGGGAGGATGAAGCTTTCTTT
v_gene: TRBV29-1; j_gene: TRBJ1-1; len: 13; d_gene: -; abundance: few; CDR3aa: CSVVTGLGTEAFF; CDR3nt: TGCAGCGTTGTAACGGGTTTGGGAACTGAAGCTTTCTTT
v_gene: TRBV5-1; j_gene: TRBJ1-5; len: 15; d_gene: -; abundance: many; CDR3aa: CASSLDSGVNQPQHF; CDR3nt: TGCGCCAGCAGCTTGGATTCAGGGGTTAATCAGCCCCAGCATTTT